This T cell receptor beta chain is drawn from a study of blood T cell repertoires in COVID-19. Some clones are missing from TCRdb's copy, which holds only in-frame ones; the method was immunoSEQ multiplex PCR. In the table there are 110,000 or so clones, roughly 80% of which are singletons. CDR1 is MRHNA and CDR2 is SNTAGT in the germline V gene. Trimming took 3 bases from V and 1 from J, leaving 5 bases between them. The CDR3 runs to 13 residues. The sample was peripheral blood. V and J are TRBV6-4 and TRBJ2-3; D call uncertain. The receptor comes from a man over 45 with acute or convalescent COVID-19. The CDR3 reads CASSEFGTDTQYF. The DNA of the CDR3 is TGTGCCAGCAGTGAATTCGGCACAGATACGCAGTATTTT.